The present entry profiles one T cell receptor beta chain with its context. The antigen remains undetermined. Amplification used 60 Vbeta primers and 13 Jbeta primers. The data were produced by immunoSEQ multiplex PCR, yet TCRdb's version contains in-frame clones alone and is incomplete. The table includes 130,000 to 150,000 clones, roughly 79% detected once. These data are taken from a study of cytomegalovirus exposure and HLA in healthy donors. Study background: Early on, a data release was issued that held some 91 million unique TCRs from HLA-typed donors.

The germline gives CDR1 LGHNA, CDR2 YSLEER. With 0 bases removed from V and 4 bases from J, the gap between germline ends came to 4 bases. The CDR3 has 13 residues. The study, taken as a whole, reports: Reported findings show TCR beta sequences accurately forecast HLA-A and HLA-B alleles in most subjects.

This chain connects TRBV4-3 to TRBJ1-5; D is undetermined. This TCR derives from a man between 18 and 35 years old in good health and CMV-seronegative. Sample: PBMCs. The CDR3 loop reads CASSQDRNQPQHF. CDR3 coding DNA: TGCGCCAGCAGCCAAGATCGGAATCAGCCCCAGCATTTT.